The next 26 T cell receptor beta chains were all read from a single sample in a study of blood T cells in healthy people across ages. Combining a sample-barcoded 5' primer with a J-beta primer mix, a second PCR ran for roughly 6 to 12 cycles. TCRdb independently ran MiXCR on the 5' RACE reads; one entry per CDR3 protein. This sample carries about 770,000 distinct CDR3 sequences, 40% to 50% of them seen once, and the ten largest clones take approximately 19%. The sample was blood. These receptors were obtained from a man in his sixties in good health.

This clonotype has ten or more counts. The chain is built from TRBV10-3 and TRBJ2-7, with TRBD2 matching over 8 bases. The CDR3 has 16 residues. Germline loops: CDR1 ENHRY, CDR2 SYGVKD. Germline trimming cut 1 base from V and 0 bases from J; bases unmatched to any gene: 5. CDR3 nucleotides: TGTGCCATCAGTGAGTTAGCGGGGCTAAGCTCCTACGAGCAGTACTTC. This encodes CAISELAGLSSYEQYF.

About this clonotype itself: Germline is not matched at one junction end, which may reflect a read error. This chain uses TRBV18 with TRBJ2-5; 9 positions match TRBD2. The CDR3 is 13 amino acids. The germline CDR1 and CDR2 sequences are KGHSH and LQKENI. The CDR3 loop reads CASAPSGGQTQYF. The DNA for the CDR3 is TGTGCCAGCGCACCCAGCGGGGGGCAGACCCAGTACTTC.

The rearrangement uses TRBV25-1 and TRBJ2-3; 12 bases agree with TRBD2. The CDR3 extends over 16 amino acids. Trimming removed 1 base from V and 3 bases from J; junction bases left unmatched: 2. Germline V gives CDR1 MGHDK, CDR2 SYGVNS. The CDR3 here is CASSELTSGGTDTQYF. In nucleotides, the CDR3 is TGTGCCAGCAGTGAATTAACTAGCGGGGGGACAGATACGCAGTATTTT.

V gene TRBV25-1 combines with J gene TRBJ2-1; D may be TRBD1 (6 bases). This CDR3 is 14 amino acids long. Trimming left V 6 bases short and J 3 bases short, with 12 bases between. Germline V lookup: CDR1 MGHDK, CDR2 SYGVNS. CDR3 DNA: TGTGCCAGCAGCGAGCGCAGGGGCTACAATGAGCAGTTCTTC. It codes for CASSERRGYNEQFF.

The rearrangement uses TRBV6-2 or TRBV6-3 and TRBJ2-1; D not resolved. The germline gives CDR1 MNHEY, CDR2 SVGEGT. V lost 7 bases to trimming and J lost 0 bases, with 13 bases between them. This CDR3 has 15 amino acids. The CDR3 DNA reads TGTGCCAGCACCCCCTACCGGAGCTCCTACAATGAGCAGTTCTTC. Translated, it gives CASTPYRSSYNEQFF.

This clonotype was seen a handful of times. The chain carries TRBV4-1 and TRBJ2-1; D may be TRBD2 (6 bases). The CDR3 length is 18 residues. The V gene's germline CDR1 is MGHRA and CDR2 YSYEKL. V was shortened by 1 base and J by 0 bases, with 16 bases between the two germline ends. In DNA, the CDR3 is TGCGCCAGCAGCCAAGTCCTAGCGCGAACGTCCTCCTACAATGAGCAGTTCTTC. This codes for CASSQVLARTSSYNEQFF.

V and J are TRBV7-2 and TRBJ2-5; TRBD2 might be the D (7 bases). Between the trimmed V and J ends, which lost 1 base and 2 bases, there was a span of 20 bases. This CDR3 contains 18 residues. Per the germline V gene, CDR1 is SGHTA and CDR2 is FQGNSA. CDR3 coding DNA: TGTGCCAGCAGCTTAGGGCGGATTTTGCGGGGGCCACAAGAGACCCAGTACTTC. Amino acid sequence: CASSLGRILRGPQETQYF.

This clonotype was found a few times. V gene TRBV29-1 combines with J gene TRBJ1-1, with 7 bases fitting TRBD1. Per the germline V gene, CDR1 is SQVTM and CDR2 is ANQGSEA. CDR3 length: 14 residues. V lost 6 bases to trimming and J lost 1 base; unmatched junction nucleotides: 8. The CDR3 DNA reads as TGCAGCGTGGGGACAGATAACAAGAACACTGAAGCTTTCTTT. Protein: CSVGTDNKNTEAFF.

The chain couples TRBV5-1 to TRBJ1-4; no reliable D call. This CDR3 has 12 amino acids. Trimming stripped 4 bases from V and 8 bases from J, with 9 bases between. CDR1 and CDR2 (germline): SGHRS, YFSETQ. Written as DNA, the CDR3 is TGCGCCAGCAGCCCCGGGCCAGAAAAACTGTTTTTT. It translates to CASSPGPEKLFF.

Comments on this clonotype: A junction end diverges from the germline sequence, so it may reflect a read error. The genes are TRBV7-2 and TRBJ2-7; possible D gene TRBD1, 5 bases. The CDR3 is 14 amino acids. Germline V gene lookup returns CDR1 SGHTA and CDR2 FQGNSA. The CDR3 sequence: CASSQTGSSYEQCF. The CDR3 DNA reads as TGTGCCAGCAGCCAAACAGGCAGCTCCTACGAGCAGTGCTTC.

The chain joins TRBV20-1 to TRBJ2-7, with 8 bases that match TRBD2. V was pared by 2 bases and J by 2 bases, with 8 bases of the junction left unmatched. The V gene's germline CDR1 is DFQATT and CDR2 SNEGSKA (reference sequence). CDR3 length: 15 amino acids. In nucleotides, the CDR3 is TGCAGTGCTAGACGGGGCGGGGGGTTTGCCTACGAGCAGTACTTC. This gives the protein CSARRGGGFAYEQYF.

The genes are TRBV7-3 and TRBJ2-7; 12 bases fit TRBD2. The J call may be wrong; the DNA end is better matched by TRBJ2-5. Germline CDR1 reads SGHTA; CDR2 reads FQGTGA. This CDR3 has 15 residues. The CDR3 protein is CASSSSGGAEETQYF. The CDR3 nucleotides read TGTGCCAGCAGCTCTAGCGGGGGGGCCGAGGAGACCCAGTACTTC.

The V and J genes are TRBV5-8 and TRBJ2-2; no clear D gene. The CDR3 contains 14 residues. The germline V gene has CDR1 SGHTS and CDR2 YDEGEE. V was trimmed by 4 bases and J by 5 bases, leaving 12 bases between them. The CDR3 region is CASSPGERTGELFF. The CDR3 coding sequence is TGTGCCAGCAGCCCAGGAGAACGGACCGGGGAGCTGTTTTTT.

The chain carries TRBV2 and TRBJ1-5; D ambiguous. Deletions cut 6 bases from V and 0 bases from J, with 9 bases between. Germline CDR1 and CDR2: SNHLY and FYNNEI. The length of the CDR3 is 14 residues. CDR3 nucleotide sequence: TGTGCCAGCAGGAACGTCGATAGCAATCAGCCCCAGCATTTT. It encodes CASRNVDSNQPQHF.

The chain combines TRBV3-1 with TRBJ2-4; 7 nucleotides agree with TRBD1. Trimming took 6 bases from V and 3 from J; bases not matched to a gene: 11. CDR1 is LGHDT, CDR2 YNNKEL, per germline (reference sequence). The CDR3 is 16 amino acids. The CDR3 loop reads CASSPGGKVGKNIQYF. The DNA for the CDR3 is TGTGCCAGCAGTCCAGGGGGTAAGGTGGGCAAAAACATTCAGTACTTC.

This clonotype showed up just once. The CDR3 nucleotides are TGCAGTGCTCCCCAATCCCAGAGGGGGGGGGCCGGTACGCAGTATTTT. As protein: CSAPQSQRGGAGTQYF. The chain is built from TRBV20-1 and TRBJ2-3; D possibly corresponds to TRBD2 (7 bases). The ends were cut back, 5 bases at V and 8 bases at J, with 26 bases in the middle. The CDR3 length is 16 residues. CDR1 and CDR2 (germline): DFQATT, SNEGSKA (reference sequence).

The V gene is TRBV27, the J gene TRBJ2-1; 10 bases map to TRBD1. This CDR3 is 15 amino acids long. Trimming removed 5 bases from V and 7 bases from J; junction bases left unmatched: 8. Per germline, CDR1 MNHEY and CDR2 SMNVEV (reference sequence). CDR3 amino acids: CASSHRGQGGNEQFF. In nucleotides, the CDR3 is TGTGCCAGCAGTCACCGCGGACAGGGGGGGAATGAGCAGTTCTTC.

The chain links TRBV6-6 to TRBJ2-5, with D perhaps being TRBD1 or TRBD2 (5 bases each). The germline V gene encodes CDR1 MNHNY and CDR2 SVGAGI (reference sequence). The ends were cut back, 8 bases at V and 11 bases at J, with 24 bases in the middle. The length of the CDR3 is 14 residues. The chain's CDR3 is CASCPGASLNEQYF. The CDR3 coding sequence is TGTGCCAGCTGCCCCGGGGCCTCTTTGAATGAGCAGTACTTC.

This chain uses TRBV7-2 with TRBJ2-3; tentatively, D is TRBD1 (5 bases). From germline, CDR1 is SGHTA and CDR2 FQGNSA. Trimming left V 1 base short and J 0 bases short, with 14 bases between. The CDR3 is made up of 17 amino acids. CDR3 in DNA: TGTGCCAGCAGCTTAGTTTTCCGGACAAGCAGCACAGATACGCAGTATTTT. It encodes CASSLVFRTSSTDTQYF.

The chain has TRBV4-1 and TRBJ2-7; 10 bases are shared with TRBD2. Trimming cost V 2 bases and J 4 bases; bases outside gene matches: 14. Germline V gene sequence: CDR1 MGHRA, CDR2 YSYEKL. This CDR3 contains 18 residues. Written as DNA, the CDR3 is TGCGCCAGCAGCCAAAGAGCAGGGGCTAGCGGGGGACAATACGAGCAGTACTTC. Translated, it gives CASSQRAGASGGQYEQYF.

This clonotype was detected only a few times. This chain joins TRBV11-2 and TRBJ2-1; TRBD2 aligns across 10 bases. This CDR3 has 15 residues. Trimming took 5 bases from V and 10 from J; bases not matched to a gene: 11. CDR1 is SGHAT, CDR2 FQNNGV, per germline. CDR3 region: CASSPRLAGFGEQFF. CDR3 nucleotides: TGTGCCAGCAGCCCTAGACTAGCGGGTTTCGGGGAGCAGTTCTTC.

CDR3 region: CASRTGHASVGTDTQYF. The CDR3, as DNA: TGTGCCAGCAGAACGGGACACGCGTCAGTGGGCACAGATACGCAGTATTTT. The chain links TRBV12-3 or TRBV12-4 to TRBJ2-3; a weak D match, TRBD1 (6 bases). CDR3 size: 17 residues. The V end lost 6 bases, the J end lost 1 base, and 20 bases lay between the germline ends.

The V gene is TRBV7-3, the J gene TRBJ2-4; possibly TRBD1 or TRBD2 for D (6 bases each). This CDR3 is 14 amino acids long. Trimming pared 4 bases from V and 8 bases from J, leaving 15 bases between. Germline CDR1 reads SGHTA; CDR2 reads FQGTGA. Here the CDR3 reads CASSSQGRGDIQYF. Written as DNA, the CDR3 is TGTGCCAGCAGCTCGCAGGGGCGCGGGGACATTCAGTACTTC.

The CDR3 loop is CASSQSIQDTQYF. The CDR3 bases are TGTGCCAGCAGCCAATCGATCCAAGATACGCAGTATTTT. The V and J genes are TRBV14 and TRBJ2-3; D is ambiguous. This CDR3 comprises 13 residues. Germline loops: CDR1 SGHDN, CDR2 FVKESK. V was trimmed by 2 bases and J by 5 bases, leaving 8 bases between them. The entire variable domain, with the rest obtained from reference TRBV14 and TRBJ2-3, is as follows: EAGVTQFPSHSVIEKGQTVTLRCDPISGHDNLYWYRRVMGKEIKFLLHFVKESKQDESGMPNNRFLAERTGGTYSTLKVQPAELEDSGVYFCASSQSIQDTQYFGPGTRLTVL.

CDR3 amino acids: CASSLDPRGIVEAFF. In DNA, the CDR3 is TGTGCCAGCAGCTTGGACCCCAGGGGTATCGTTGAAGCTTTCTTT. V usage is TRBV5-5 and J usage is TRBJ1-1, with D possibly TRBD1 on 6 matching bases. The CDR3 has 15 residues. Trimming removed 0 bases at V and 7 bases at J, with 16 bases between. Germline V lookup: CDR1 SGHKS, CDR2 YYEKEE (reference sequence).

Of note for this clonotype: A single base separates this from a much larger clone, so it may be a read error. The V and J genes are TRBV12-3 or TRBV12-4 and TRBJ2-5, with 8 bases that match TRBD2. The CDR3 runs to 17 residues. The CDR3 region is CANSLERGLGSQETQYF. CDR3 DNA: TGTGCCAACAGTTTAGAAAGGGGACTAGGAAGCCAAGAGACCCAGTACTTC.